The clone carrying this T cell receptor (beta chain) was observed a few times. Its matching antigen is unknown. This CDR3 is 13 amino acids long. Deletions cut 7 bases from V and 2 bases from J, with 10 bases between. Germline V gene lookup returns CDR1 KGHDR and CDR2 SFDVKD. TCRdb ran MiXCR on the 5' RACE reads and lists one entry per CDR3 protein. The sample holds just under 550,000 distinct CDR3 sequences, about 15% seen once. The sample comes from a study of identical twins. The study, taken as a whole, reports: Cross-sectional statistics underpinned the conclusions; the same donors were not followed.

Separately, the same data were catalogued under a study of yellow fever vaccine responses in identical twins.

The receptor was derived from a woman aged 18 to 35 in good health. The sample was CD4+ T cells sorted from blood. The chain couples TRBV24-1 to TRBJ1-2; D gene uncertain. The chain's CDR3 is CATSPGPNYGYTF. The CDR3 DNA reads TGTGCCACCAGCCCCGGGCCCAACTATGGCTACACCTTC.